This T cell receptor (beta chain) was identified in a study of PD-1 blockade in classical Hodgkin lymphoma. Study results and caveats: At baseline, newly diagnosed patients reportedly showed less TCR diversity than healthy donors. Patients were excluded if nivolumab began under 1 year after ASCT (the autologous transplant).

Comments on this clone: Its antigen remains unknown.

Assay used: immunoSEQ multiplex PCR; TCRdb lists only in-frame clones, some missing. Found here are about 32,000 clones, 81% of them singletons; the top ten hold about 17%. Time point here: cycle 4 day 1 (C4D1), after six to seven weeks of nivolumab. Autologous stem cell transplantation was followed by relapse in every patient, and brentuximab vedotin exposure varied. Complete response, partial response or progressive disease constituted the best response categories observed. Germline-derived CDR1 and CDR2 are SGDLS and YYNGEE. V shed 0 bases and J shed 4 bases, with 10 bases lying between them. This CDR3 has 14 residues.

J is TRBJ1-2 and V is TRBV9, with unresolved D. This receptor was taken from a human donor with classical Hodgkin lymphoma. The input for sequencing was peripheral blood mononuclear cells (PBMCs), taken before the fourth cycle of nivolumab. CDR3 sequence: CASSVEGTPYGYTF. CDR3 nucleotide sequence: TGTGCCAGCAGCGTAGAGGGCACTCCCTATGGCTACACCTTC.